This T cell receptor (beta chain) was captured by sequencing in a study of neurological immune-mediated disorders. Each TCR transcript was tagged with a 10-nucleotide random UMI during 5'RACE. TCRdb reprocessed the 5' RACE reads via MiXCR and lists one record per CDR3 protein. The sample lists 57,000 or so distinct CDR3 sequences, 9.5% to 12% seen once, with 1.5% to 2% in the top ten. Germline V gene lookup returns CDR1 MDHEN and CDR2 SYDVKM. This CDR3 region has 14 residues. V trimming: 7 bases; J trimming: 7 bases; junction bases outside the gene matches: 9. This clonotype has a count of ten or more.

This sequence originates from a man aged 55 to 69 in good health. What was sequenced was PBMCs. V gene TRBV28 combines with J gene TRBJ2-2; 7 bases are a match to TRBD1. CDR3 protein: CASKSEGAVGELFF. The CDR3 DNA sequence: TGTGCCAGCAAATCCGAGGGGGCTGTCGGGGAGCTGTTTTTT.